This T cell receptor (beta chain) stems from a study of STAT5B mutations in CD4+ large granular lymphocyte leukemia. About the study: Healthy donors showed HLA-associated enrichment of the CDR3 'QG' motif. Study findings and constraints: About 26% of private leukemic clonotypes occurred rarely in other patients' non-leukemic repertoires. Without putative leukemic clones, patient CD4-sorted repertoires remained more clonal than healthy CD4+ repertoires.

The assay was run at survey level. The table came from immunoSEQ multiplex PCR; TCRdb's copy has only in-frame clones and leaves some out. The data show over 35,000 clones, with approximately 84% seen just once and approximately 0.3% held by the top ten. Per the germline V gene, CDR1 is SGHRS and CDR2 is YFSETQ. The CDR3 is made up of 13 amino acids. V lost 4 bases, J lost 5 bases, and 5 bases stayed unmatched. Concerning this clone itself: Its matching antigen is unknown.

The sample consisted of CD4+ T cells from blood buffy coats. The source is a human donor in good health. The chain is built from TRBV5-1 and TRBJ2-5, with 7 bases lining up with TRBD1. The chain's CDR3 is CASSLGQRETQYF. DNA of the CDR3: TGCGCCAGCAGCCTGGGACAGCGGGAGACCCAGTACTTC.